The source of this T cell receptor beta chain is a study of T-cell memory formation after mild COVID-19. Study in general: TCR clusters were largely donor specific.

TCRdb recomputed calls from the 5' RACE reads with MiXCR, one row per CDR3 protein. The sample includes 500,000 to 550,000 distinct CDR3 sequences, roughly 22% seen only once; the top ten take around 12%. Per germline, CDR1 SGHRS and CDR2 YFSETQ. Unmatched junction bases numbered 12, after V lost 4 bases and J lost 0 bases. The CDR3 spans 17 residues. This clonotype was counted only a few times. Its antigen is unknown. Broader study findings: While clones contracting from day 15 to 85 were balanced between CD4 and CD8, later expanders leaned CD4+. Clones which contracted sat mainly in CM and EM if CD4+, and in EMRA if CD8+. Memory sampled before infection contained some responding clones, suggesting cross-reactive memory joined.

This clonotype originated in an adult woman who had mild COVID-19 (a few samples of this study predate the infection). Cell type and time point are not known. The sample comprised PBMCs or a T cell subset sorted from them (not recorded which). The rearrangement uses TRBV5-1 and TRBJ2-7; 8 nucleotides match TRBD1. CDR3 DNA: TGCGCCAGCAGCATTCGTGACAGGGGATTGATCTCCTACGAGCAGTACTTC. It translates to CASSIRDRGLISYEQYF. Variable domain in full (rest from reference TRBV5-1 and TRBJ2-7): KAGVTQTPRYLIKTRGQQVTLSCSPISGHRSVSWYQQTPGQGLQFLFEYFSETQRNKGNFPGRFSGRQFSNSRSEMNVSTLELGDSALYLCASSIRDRGLISYEQYFGPGTRLTVT.